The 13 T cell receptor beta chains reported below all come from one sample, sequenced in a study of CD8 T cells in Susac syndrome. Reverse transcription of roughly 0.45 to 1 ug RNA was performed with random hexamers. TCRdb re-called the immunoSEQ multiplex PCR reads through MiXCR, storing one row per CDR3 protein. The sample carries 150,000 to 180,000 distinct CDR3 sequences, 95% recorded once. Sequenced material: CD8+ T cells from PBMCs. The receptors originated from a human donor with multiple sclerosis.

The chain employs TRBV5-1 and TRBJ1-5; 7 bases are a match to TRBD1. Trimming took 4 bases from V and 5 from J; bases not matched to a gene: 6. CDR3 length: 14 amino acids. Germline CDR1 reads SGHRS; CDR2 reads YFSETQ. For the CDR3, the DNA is TGCGCCAGCAGCCCAGGGGGAGAGGATCAGCCCCAGCATTTT. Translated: CASSPGGEDQPQHF.

CDR3: CSAMDGLNTEAFF. The CDR3 nucleotides read TGCAGCGCTATGGACGGATTGAACACTGAAGCTTTCTTT. J is TRBJ1-1 and V is TRBV29-1; D not certain. With 7 bases removed from V and 0 bases from J, the gap between germline ends came to 12 bases. The CDR3 sequence is 13 residues long. The germline CDR1 and CDR2 sequences are SQVTM and ANQGSEA.

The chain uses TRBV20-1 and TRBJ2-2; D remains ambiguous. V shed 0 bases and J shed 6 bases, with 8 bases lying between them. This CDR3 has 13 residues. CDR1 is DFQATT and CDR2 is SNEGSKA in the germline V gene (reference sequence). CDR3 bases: TGCAGTGCTAGAGATCTAACTTCCGGGGAGCTGTTTTTT. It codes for CSARDLTSGELFF.

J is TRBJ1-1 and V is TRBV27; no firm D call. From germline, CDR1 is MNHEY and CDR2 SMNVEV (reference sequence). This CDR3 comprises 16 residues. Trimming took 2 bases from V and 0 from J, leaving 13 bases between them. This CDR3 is CASSLIGRSMNTEAFF. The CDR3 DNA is TGTGCCAGCAGTTTAATCGGCAGGTCCATGAACACTGAAGCTTTCTTT.

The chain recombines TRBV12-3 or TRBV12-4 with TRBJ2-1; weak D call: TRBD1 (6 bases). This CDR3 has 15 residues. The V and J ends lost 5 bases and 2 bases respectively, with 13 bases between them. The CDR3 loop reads CASSIGTHPYNEQFF. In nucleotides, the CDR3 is TGTGCCAGCAGTATCGGGACACACCCCTACAATGAGCAGTTCTTC.

DNA of the CDR3: TGTGCCAGCAGTCCCGGGACAGGGGGATATTTT. This sequence encodes CASSPGTGGYF. The gene calls are TRBV12-3 or TRBV12-4 and TRBJ2-3; TRBD1 matches 11 bases. The V and J ends lost 5 bases and 15 bases, in that order; junction bases with no gene match: 4. The CDR3 runs to 11 residues.

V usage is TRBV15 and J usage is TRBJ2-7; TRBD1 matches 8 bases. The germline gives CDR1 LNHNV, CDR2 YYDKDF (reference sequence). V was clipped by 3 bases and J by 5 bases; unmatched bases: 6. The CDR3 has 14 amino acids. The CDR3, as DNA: TGTGCCACCAGCAGGGGGGCAGGGGGCGACGAGCAGTACTTC. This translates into CATSRGAGGDEQYF.

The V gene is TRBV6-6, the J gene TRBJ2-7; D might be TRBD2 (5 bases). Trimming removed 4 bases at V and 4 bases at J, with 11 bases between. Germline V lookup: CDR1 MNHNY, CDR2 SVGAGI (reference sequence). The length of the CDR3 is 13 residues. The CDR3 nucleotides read TGTGCCAGCAGTTCCCACCGGACTTACGAGCAGTACGTC. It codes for CASSSHRTYEQYV.

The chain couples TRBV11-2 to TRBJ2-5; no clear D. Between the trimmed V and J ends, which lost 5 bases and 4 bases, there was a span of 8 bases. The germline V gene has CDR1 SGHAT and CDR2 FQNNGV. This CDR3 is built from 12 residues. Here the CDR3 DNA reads TGTGCCAGCAGCGATACCGGAGAGACCCAGTACTTC. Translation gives CASSDTGETQYF.

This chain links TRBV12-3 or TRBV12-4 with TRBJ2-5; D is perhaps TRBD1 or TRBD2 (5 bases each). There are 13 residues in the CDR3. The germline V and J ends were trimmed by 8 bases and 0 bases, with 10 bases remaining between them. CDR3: CASGTVNQETQYF. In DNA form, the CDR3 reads TGTGCCAGCGGGACCGTAAACCAAGAGACCCAGTACTTC.

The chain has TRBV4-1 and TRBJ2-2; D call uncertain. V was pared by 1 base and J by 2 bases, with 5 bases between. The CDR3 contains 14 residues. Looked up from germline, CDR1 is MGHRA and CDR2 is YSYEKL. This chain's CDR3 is CASSQVPNTGELFF. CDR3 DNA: TGCGCCAGCAGCCAAGTACCTAACACCGGGGAGCTGTTTTTT.

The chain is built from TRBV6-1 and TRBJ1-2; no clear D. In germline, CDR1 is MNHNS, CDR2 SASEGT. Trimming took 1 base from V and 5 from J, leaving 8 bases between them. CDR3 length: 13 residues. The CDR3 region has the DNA TGTGCCAGCAGTGAAGGGCGGAAATATGGCTACACCTTC. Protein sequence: CASSEGRKYGYTF.

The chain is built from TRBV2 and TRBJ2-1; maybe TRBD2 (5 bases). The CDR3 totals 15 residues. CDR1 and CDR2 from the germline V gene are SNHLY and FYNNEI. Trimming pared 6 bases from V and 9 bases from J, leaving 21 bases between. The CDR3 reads CASSDQSSSTTEQFF. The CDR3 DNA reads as TGTGCCAGCAGCGATCAATCCTCTAGCACGACTGAGCAGTTCTTC. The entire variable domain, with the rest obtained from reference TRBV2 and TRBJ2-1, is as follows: EPEVTQTPSHQVTQMGQEVILRCVPISNHLYFYWYRQILGQKVEFLVSFYNNEISEKSEIFDDQFSVERPDGSNFTLKIRSTKLEDSAMYFCASSDQSSSTTEQFFGPGTRLTVL.